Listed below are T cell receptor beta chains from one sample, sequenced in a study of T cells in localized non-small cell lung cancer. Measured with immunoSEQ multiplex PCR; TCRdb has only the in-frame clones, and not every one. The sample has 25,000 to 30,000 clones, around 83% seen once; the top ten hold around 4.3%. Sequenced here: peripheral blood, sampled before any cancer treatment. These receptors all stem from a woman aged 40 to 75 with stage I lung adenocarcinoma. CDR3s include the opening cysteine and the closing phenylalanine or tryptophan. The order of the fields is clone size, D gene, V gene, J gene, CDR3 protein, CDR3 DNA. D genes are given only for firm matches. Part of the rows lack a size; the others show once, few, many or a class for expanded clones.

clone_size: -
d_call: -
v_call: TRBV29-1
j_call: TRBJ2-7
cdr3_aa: CSVAGTHYEQYF
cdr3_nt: TGCAGCGTCGCCGGGACGCACTACGAGCAGTACTTC

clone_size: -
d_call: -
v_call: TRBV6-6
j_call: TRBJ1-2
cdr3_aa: CASRPPSARSPRGYTF
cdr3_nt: TGTGCCAGCAGACCCCCTTCTGCGCGGAGTCCCCGTGGCTACACCTTC

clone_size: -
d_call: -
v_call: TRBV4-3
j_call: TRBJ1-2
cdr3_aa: CASSQDATQSGYTF
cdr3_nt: TGCGCCAGCAGCCAAGATGCGACCCAGAGCGGCTACACCTTC

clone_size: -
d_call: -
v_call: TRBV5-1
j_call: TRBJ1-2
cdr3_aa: CASSFFNGGYTF
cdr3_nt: TGTGCCAGCAGCTTTTTCAACGGCGGCTACACCTTC

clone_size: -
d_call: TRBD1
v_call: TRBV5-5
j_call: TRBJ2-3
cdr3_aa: CASSLERGLAGDTQYF
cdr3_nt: TGTGCCAGCAGCTTGGAAAGGGGGCTGGCAGGCGATACGCAGTATTTT

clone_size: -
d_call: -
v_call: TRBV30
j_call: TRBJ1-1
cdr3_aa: CAWSVRERESTEAFF
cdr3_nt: TGTGCCTGGAGTGTACGAGAAAGGGAAAGCACTGAAGCTTTCTTT

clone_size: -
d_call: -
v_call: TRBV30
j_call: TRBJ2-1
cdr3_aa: CAWSPGLYNEQFF
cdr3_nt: TGTGCCTGGAGCCCGGGACTGTACAATGAGCAGTTCTTC

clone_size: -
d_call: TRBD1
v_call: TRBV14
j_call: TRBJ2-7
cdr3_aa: CASSLGQGAFYEQYF
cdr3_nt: TGTGCCAGCAGCCTGGGACAGGGGGCCTTCTACGAGCAGTACTTC

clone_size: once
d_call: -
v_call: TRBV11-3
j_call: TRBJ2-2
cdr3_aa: CASSLDGNTGELFF
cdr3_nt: TGTGCCAGCAGCTTAGACGGGAACACCGGGGAGCTGTTTTTT

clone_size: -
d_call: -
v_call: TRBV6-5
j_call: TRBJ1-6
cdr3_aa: CASRVSDSPLHF
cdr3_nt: TGTGCCAGCAGAGTTTCGGATTCACCCCTCCACTTT

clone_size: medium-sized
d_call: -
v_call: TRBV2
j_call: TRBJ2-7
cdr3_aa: CASSGPSSYEQYF
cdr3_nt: TGTGCCAGCAGTGGGCCCTCCTCCTACGAGCAGTACTTC

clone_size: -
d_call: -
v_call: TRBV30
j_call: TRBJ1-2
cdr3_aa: CAWSSFGGRNYGYTF
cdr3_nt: TGTGCCTGGAGTAGTTTCGGGGGGAGGAACTATGGCTACACCTTC

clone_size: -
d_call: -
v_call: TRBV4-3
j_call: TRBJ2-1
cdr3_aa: CASSQDYVGSLGEQFF
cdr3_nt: TGCGCCAGCAGCCAAGACTATGTGGGCTCGCTGGGTGAGCAGTTCTTC

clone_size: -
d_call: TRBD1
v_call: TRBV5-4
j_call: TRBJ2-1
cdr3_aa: CASSYGQGSYNEQFF
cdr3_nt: TGTGCCAGCAGCTACGGACAGGGTTCCTACAATGAGCAGTTCTTC

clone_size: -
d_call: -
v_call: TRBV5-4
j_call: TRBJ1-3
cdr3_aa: CASSTQWTSGNTIYF
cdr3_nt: TGTGCCAGCAGCACTCAGTGGACCTCTGGAAACACCATATATTTT

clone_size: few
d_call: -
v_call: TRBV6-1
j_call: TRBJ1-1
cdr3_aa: CASTLRTNTEAFF
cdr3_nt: TGTGCCAGCACCCTCCGGACCAACACTGAAGCTTTCTTT

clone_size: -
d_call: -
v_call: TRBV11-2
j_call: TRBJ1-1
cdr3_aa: CASSSQGGGTEAFF
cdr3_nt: TGTGCCAGCAGTTCTCAGGGCGGCGGCACTGAAGCTTTCTTT

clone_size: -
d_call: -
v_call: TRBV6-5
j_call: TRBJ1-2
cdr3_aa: CASRVQGDGYTF
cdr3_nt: TGTGCCAGCAGGGTACAGGGAGATGGCTACACCTTC

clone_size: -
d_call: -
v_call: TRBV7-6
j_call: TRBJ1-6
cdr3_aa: CASSLETSYNSPLHF
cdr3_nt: TGTGCCAGCAGCTTAGAAACGTCTTATAATTCACCCCTCCACTTT

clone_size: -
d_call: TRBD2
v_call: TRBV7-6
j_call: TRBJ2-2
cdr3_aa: CASSLAGWNTGELFF
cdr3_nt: TGTGCCAGCAGTCTAGCGGGGTGGAACACCGGGGAGCTGTTTTTT

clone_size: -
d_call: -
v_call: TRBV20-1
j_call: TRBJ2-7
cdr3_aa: CSAAREREQYF
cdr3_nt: TGCAGTGCTGCCAGGGAGCGCGAGCAGTACTTC

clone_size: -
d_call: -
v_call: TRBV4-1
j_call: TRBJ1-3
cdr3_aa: CASTLGASSGNTIYF
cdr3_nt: TGCGCCAGCACCCTTGGGGCCAGCTCTGGAAACACCATATATTTT

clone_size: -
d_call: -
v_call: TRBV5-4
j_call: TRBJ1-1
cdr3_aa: CASSPDMNTEAFF
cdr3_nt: TGTGCCAGCAGCCCGGACATGAACACTGAAGCTTTCTTT

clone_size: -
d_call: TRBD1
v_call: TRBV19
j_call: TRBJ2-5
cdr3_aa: CASSNPGTGGETQYF
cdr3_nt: TGTGCCAGTTCCAACCCCGGGACAGGGGGAGAGACCCAGTACTTC

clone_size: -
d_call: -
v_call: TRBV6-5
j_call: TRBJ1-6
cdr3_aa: CASSYPSPPLHF
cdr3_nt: TGTGCCAGCAGTTACCCGAGTCCGCCCCTCCACTTT

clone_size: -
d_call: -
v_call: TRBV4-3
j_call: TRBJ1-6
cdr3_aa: CASSTDSTYNSPLHF
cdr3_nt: TGCGCCAGCAGCACGGACAGCACCTATAATTCACCCCTCCACTTT

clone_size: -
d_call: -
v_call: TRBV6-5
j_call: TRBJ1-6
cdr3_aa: CASSYTIYNSPLHF
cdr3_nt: TGTGCCAGCAGTTATACAATCTATAATTCACCCCTCCACTTT

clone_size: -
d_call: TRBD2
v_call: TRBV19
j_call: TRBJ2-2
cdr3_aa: CASSAPGLAGSGELFF
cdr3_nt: TGTGCCAGTAGTGCACCGGGACTAGCGGGGTCCGGGGAGCTGTTTTTT

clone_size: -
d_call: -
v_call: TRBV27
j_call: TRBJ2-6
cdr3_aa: CASSFLPYSGANVLTF
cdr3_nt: TGTGCCAGCAGTTTCCTTCCGTATTCTGGGGCCAACGTCCTGACTTTC

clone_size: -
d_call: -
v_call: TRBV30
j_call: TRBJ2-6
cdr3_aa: CAWSVLPGSSGANVLTF
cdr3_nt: TGTGCCTGGAGTGTACTCCCCGGTAGTTCTGGGGCCAACGTCCTGACTTTC

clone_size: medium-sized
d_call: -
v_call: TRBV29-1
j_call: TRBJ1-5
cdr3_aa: CSVARASNQPQHF
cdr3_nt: TGCAGCGTTGCCAGGGCTAGCAATCAGCCCCAGCATTTT

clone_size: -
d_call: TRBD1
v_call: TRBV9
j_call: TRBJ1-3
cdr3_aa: CASSPDRGLGNTIYF
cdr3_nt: TGTGCCAGCAGCCCAGACAGGGGGCTTGGAAACACCATATATTTT

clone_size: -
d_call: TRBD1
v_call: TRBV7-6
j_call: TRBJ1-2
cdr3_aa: CASSLGQEYGYTF
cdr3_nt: TGTGCCAGCAGCCTAGGACAGGAATATGGCTACACCTTC

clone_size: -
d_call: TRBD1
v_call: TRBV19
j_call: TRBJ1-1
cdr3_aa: CASSMARGQGEANTEAFF
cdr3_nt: TGTGCCAGTAGTATGGCTAGGGGGCAGGGGGAGGCGAACACTGAAGCTTTCTTT

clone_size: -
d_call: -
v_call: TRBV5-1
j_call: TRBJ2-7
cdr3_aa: CASREGTRYEQYF
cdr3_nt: TGCGCCAGCAGAGAGGGTACCCGGTACGAGCAGTACTTC

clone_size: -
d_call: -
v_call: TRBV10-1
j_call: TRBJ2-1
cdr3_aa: CASSDRGASHNEQFF
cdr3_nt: TGCGCCAGCAGTGATCGGGGGGCCTCGCACAATGAGCAGTTCTTC

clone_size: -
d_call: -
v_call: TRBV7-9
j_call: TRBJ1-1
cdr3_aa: CASSLVGGRNTEAFF
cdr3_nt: TGTGCCAGCAGCTTAGTGGGGGGGAGGAACACTGAAGCTTTCTTT

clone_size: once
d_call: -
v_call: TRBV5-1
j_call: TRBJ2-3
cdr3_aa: CASSGRITDTQYF
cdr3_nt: TGCGCCAGCAGCGGCAGAATCACAGATACGCAGTATTTT

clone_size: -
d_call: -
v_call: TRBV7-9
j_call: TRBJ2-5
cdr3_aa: CASSDASTQYF
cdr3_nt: TGTGCCAGCAGCGACGCCTCTACCCAGTACTTC

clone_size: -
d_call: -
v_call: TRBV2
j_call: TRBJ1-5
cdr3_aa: CASSEQGNWPQHF
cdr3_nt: TGTGCCAGCAGTGAACAGGGCAACTGGCCCCAGCATTTT

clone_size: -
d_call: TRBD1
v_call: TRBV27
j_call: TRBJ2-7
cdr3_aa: CASSPQQGTSYEQYF
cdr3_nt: TGTGCCAGCAGTCCCCAACAGGGGACGAGTTACGAGCAGTACTTC

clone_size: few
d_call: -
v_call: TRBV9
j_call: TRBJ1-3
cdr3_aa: CASSAGGGNTIYF
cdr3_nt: TGTGCCAGCAGCGCCGGGGGTGGAAACACCATATATTTT

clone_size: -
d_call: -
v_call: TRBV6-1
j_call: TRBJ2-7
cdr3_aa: CASSQGGGYEQYF
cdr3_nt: TGTGCCAGCTCACAGGGAGGTGGGTACGAGCAGTACTTC